This is a list of T cell receptor beta chains from one sample in a study of control samples from healthy donors and cancer patients. Data came from immunoSEQ multiplex PCR; TCRdb stores just in-frame clones and leaves some out. The repertoire holds approximately 120,000 clones, with approximately 92% as singletons. The sequenced sample was PBMCs. These TCRs come from a man older than 75 with head and neck cancer. The CDR3 runs from the conserved cysteine through the conserved F or W. Each record gives: V gene, clone size, CDR3 length, D gene, J gene, CDR3 protein, CDR3 DNA. The D gene is left open where the match is weak. Where a row states a size, it is once, few, many or the class of an expanded clone; other rows omit it.

TRBV7-2	-	14	-	TRBJ2-3	CASSLSTRTDTQYF	TGTGCCAGCAGCTTATCTACTAGAACAGATACGCAGTATTTT
TRBV7-8	-	20	-	TRBJ2-3	CASSSPGGGKAGAGTDTQYF	TGTGCCAGCAGCTCTCCAGGGGGCGGTAAGGCGGGAGCTGGCACAGATACGCAGTATTTT
TRBV12-5	-	14	-	TRBJ2-3	CASGSGIGADTQYF	TGTGCTAGTGGTTCGGGAATCGGGGCAGATACGCAGTATTTT
TRBV5-1	-	14	-	TRBJ1-1	CASSLATVNTEAFF	TGCGCCAGCAGCTTGGCGACAGTGAACACTGAAGCTTTCTTT
TRBV3-1/TRBV3-2	-	15	-	TRBJ1-3	CASSQDSFPTYTIYF	TGTGCCAGCAGCCAAGATTCCTTTCCCACCTACACCATATATTTT
TRBV10-2	-	12	-	TRBJ1-1	CASSGTWGEAFF	TGCGCCAGCAGTGGTACTTGGGGTGAGGCTTTCTTT
TRBV10-3	-	13	-	TRBJ1-3	CAISEKAGNTIYF	TGTGCCATCAGTGAAAAGGCTGGAAACACCATATATTTT
TRBV30	-	16	TRBD2	TRBJ2-1	CAWSRLAGGSYNEQFF	TGTGCCTGGAGTCGTCTAGCGGGGGGGTCCTACAATGAGCAGTTCTTC
TRBV27	-	15	TRBD2	TRBJ2-1	CASGIAGSSYNEQFF	TGTGCCAGCGGAATAGCGGGCTCCTCCTACAATGAGCAGTTCTTC
TRBV11-2	-	14	-	TRBJ1-2	CASSLDSRGDGYTF	TGTGCCAGCAGCTTAGATTCCAGGGGAGATGGCTACACCTTC
TRBV5-1	-	16	TRBD1	TRBJ2-6	CASVTGESSGANVLTF	TGCGCCAGCGTTACAGGGGAGAGCTCTGGGGCCAACGTCCTGACTTTC
TRBV7-9	-	13	TRBD1	TRBJ1-2	CASSSYRGDGYTF	TGTGCCAGCAGCTCGTACAGGGGGGATGGCTACACCTTC
TRBV7-6	-	15	-	TRBJ1-1	CASSLEWGMNTEAFF	TGTGCCAGCAGCTTAGAGTGGGGTATGAACACTGAAGCTTTCTTT
TRBV5-1	-	15	-	TRBJ1-1	CASSSGGPGDTEAFF	TGCGCCAGCAGCTCGGGAGGGCCGGGAGACACTGAAGCTTTCTTT
TRBV7-9	-	14	TRBD1	TRBJ2-1	CASSLGGQGFEQFF	TGTGCCAGCAGCTTAGGCGGACAGGGGTTTGAGCAGTTCTTC
TRBV2	-	13	-	TRBJ1-1	CASSEILRTEAFF	TGTGCCAGCAGTGAGATTCTGAGGACTGAAGCTTTCTTT
TRBV19	-	14	-	TRBJ1-5	CASGLIGGNQPQHF	TGTGCCAGCGGACTGATAGGGGGCAATCAGCCCCAGCATTTT
TRBV6-5	-	14	TRBD1	TRBJ1-2	CASTEGARYYGYTF	TGTGCCAGCACCGAGGGGGCGCGTTACTATGGCTACACCTTC
TRBV18	-	16	TRBD1	TRBJ2-4	CASSPWDRGIKNIQYF	TGTGCCAGCTCACCTTGGGACAGGGGGATCAAAAACATTCAGTACTTC
TRBV6-5	-	16	-	TRBJ1-3	CASSYSRVFSGNTIYF	TGTGCCAGCAGTTACTCTAGGGTTTTCTCTGGAAACACCATATATTTT
TRBV6-5	-	14	-	TRBJ2-2	CASRLNLAAGELFF	TGTGCCAGCAGATTGAACTTGGCCGCCGGGGAGCTGTTTTTT
TRBV2	once	16	TRBD1	TRBJ1-1	CASSESPTGGNTEAFF	TGTGCCAGCAGTGAAAGTCCTACAGGGGGTAACACTGAAGCTTTCTTT